This T cell receptor beta chain stems from a study of control samples from healthy donors and cancer patients (TCRdb year 2020). Libraries came from the immunoSEQ multiplex PCR assay. TCRdb took over this immuneACCESS table, retaining in-frame rearrangements with V and J assigned. Such tables are incomplete; in checked studies, under half of the missing clones stem from an unresolved V gene, and the remainder is unexplained. A total of roughly 120,000 clones appear in this sample, 93% of them only once. About 2.5% of the sample comes from the top ten. With regard to this clone: Its antigen target is currently unknown. It has no much larger one-base neighbor in the sample; base qualities were not kept.

Spanning cysteine to phenylalanine, the CDR3 consists of 16 amino acids. Solely the CDR3 DNA is kept, with 48 bases framed from the first base. In the germline V gene, CDR1 corresponds to KGHDR and CDR2 to SFDVKD. Trimming removed 5 bases from V and 1 base from J, leaving 11 bases between the germline ends. The chain is made from TRBV24-1 and TRBJ2-6; the D region may be TRBD1 or TRBD2, each matching 5 bases equally. The receptor was derived from a man aged 30 to 39 in good health. The specimen sequenced was blood. The nucleotide sequence is TGTGCCACCAGTGCGTCTGGGGGTTCTGGGGCCAACGTCCTGACTTTC. Translation gives CATSASGGSGANVLTF.